These 19 T cell receptor beta chains came from one sample sequenced in a study of OX40 agonist ivuxolimab in advanced cancers. Generated by immunoSEQ multiplex PCR, the TCRdb table keeps only in-frame clones and is missing some. The table has 40,000 to 60,000 clones, about 81% seen once. The sequencing here drew on CD4+ or CD8+ T cells sorted from blood, taken in a trial of the OX40 agonist ivuxolimab. These receptors were obtained from an adult with an advanced solid tumor such as melanoma, head and neck, liver or kidney cancer.

In DNA, the CDR3 is TGTGCCAGCAGGCGGGACATAGATCAGCCCCAGCATTTT. It yields the protein CASRRDIDQPQHF. The V call is TRBV2, the J call TRBJ1-5, with D perhaps matching TRBD1 (6 bases). V shed 6 bases and J shed 5 bases, with 11 bases lying between them. Germline V gene sequence: CDR1 SNHLY, CDR2 FYNNEI. This CDR3 region has 13 residues.

There are a few counts of this clone. The chain couples TRBV6-5 to TRBJ1-5; a possible D gene is TRBD1 (5 bases). Germline loops: CDR1 MNHEY, CDR2 SVGAGI. The ends were cut back, 4 bases at V and 6 bases at J, with 7 bases in the middle. The CDR3 consists of 12 residues. CDR3 nucleotides: TGTGCCAGCAGTTTAAGGGGTCAGCCCCAGCATTTT. Residues: CASSLRGQPQHF.

This clone has only one observation. The chain combines TRBV9 with TRBJ1-3; D remains ambiguous. Trimming pared 0 bases from V and 0 bases from J, leaving 7 bases between. CDR3 length: 15 amino acids. Germline CDR1 and CDR2: SGDLS and YYNGEE. CDR3 in amino acids: CASSVAWYSGNTIYF. The CDR3 nucleotides are TGTGCCAGCAGCGTAGCCTGGTACTCTGGAAACACCATATATTTT.

This clone is a singleton in its sample. V gene TRBV2 combines with J gene TRBJ2-3; unclear D gene. The CDR3 has 12 residues. The V and J ends lost 10 bases and 2 bases respectively, with 10 bases between them. The germline V gene has CDR1 SNHLY and CDR2 FYNNEI. CDR3 in DNA: TGTGCCAACCGCCCAGACACAGATACGCAGTATTTT. Residues: CANRPDTDTQYF.

The chain combines TRBV14 with TRBJ1-2; D unresolved. V was trimmed by 4 bases and J by 4 bases, leaving 13 bases between them. In germline, CDR1 is SGHDN, CDR2 FVKESK. The CDR3 sequence is 14 residues long. DNA of the CDR3: TGTGCCAGCAGCCCAAGGCTATTCTCCTATGGCTACACCTTC. It yields the protein CASSPRLFSYGYTF. Full variable domain (rest looked up from reference TRBV14 and TRBJ1-2): EAGVTQFPSHSVIEKGQTVTLRCDPISGHDNLYWYRRVMGKEIKFLLHFVKESKQDESGMPNNRFLAERTGGTYSTLKVQPAELEDSGVYFCASSPRLFSYGYTFGSGTRLTVV.

This rearrangement joins TRBV11-2 to TRBJ1-2, with a possible D match to TRBD1 (6 bases). This CDR3 is built from 14 residues. Trimming cost V 1 base and J 8 bases, with 14 bases left between them. Germline V gene lookup returns CDR1 SGHAT and CDR2 FQNNGV. The CDR3 here is CASSLGEGTKGYTF. Here the CDR3 DNA reads TGTGCCAGCAGCTTAGGCGAGGGGACAAAGGGCTACACCTTC.

This rearrangement joins TRBV4-1 to TRBJ1-6; TRBD1 agrees at 7 bases. CDR3 length: 15 residues. Trimming at V came to 0 bases and at J to 7 bases, leaving 3 bases not matched to a gene. CDR1 and CDR2 from the germline V gene are MGHRA and YSYEKL. CDR3 bases: TGCGCCAGCAGCCAAGAGAGGGGACAGAATTCACCCCTCCACTTT. This sequence encodes CASSQERGQNSPLHF.

The chain has TRBV2 and TRBJ2-7; TRBD2 matches 12 bases. Germline assignment: CDR1 SNHLY and CDR2 FYNNEI. The CDR3 length is 15 residues. With V trimmed by 7 bases and J by 0 bases, 4 bases remained unmatched. The CDR3 bases are TGTGCCAGCATTCCGACTAGCGGGAGCTCCTACGAGCAGTACTTC. Its protein product is CASIPTSGSSYEQYF.

This clone was found a few times. The chain employs TRBV9 and TRBJ1-1; 12 positions match TRBD1. Germline-derived CDR1 and CDR2 are SGDLS and YYNGEE. The CDR3 length is 15 residues. Trimming removed 0 bases from V and 4 bases from J; junction bases left unmatched: 1. CDR3 amino acids: CASSVGDRGLTEAFF. The CDR3 bases are TGTGCCAGCAGCGTAGGGGACAGGGGGCTCACTGAAGCTTTCTTT.

The chain employs TRBV2 and TRBJ2-7; no clear D gene. CDR1 is SNHLY, CDR2 FYNNEI, per germline. The CDR3 totals 12 residues. The CDR3 region is CVLNPFSYEQYF. In DNA, the CDR3 is TGTGTCCTCAACCCGTTCTCCTACGAGCAGTACTTC.

The chain joins TRBV27 to TRBJ1-1, with D unresolved. The CDR3 length is 14 residues. V was clipped by 2 bases and J by 1 base, with 8 bases between them. Germline CDR1 is MNHEY and CDR2 is SMNVEV (reference sequence). The CDR3 nucleotides read TGTGCCAGCAGTTTAGACGGAAGGAACACTGAAGCTTTCTTT. Encoded protein: CASSLDGRNTEAFF.

The J gene is TRBJ2-5, the V gene TRBV19; no reliable D call. This CDR3 contains 15 residues. V lost 4 bases to trimming and J lost 1 base, with 13 bases between them. The germline CDR1 and CDR2 sequences are LNHDA and SQIVND (reference sequence). The CDR3 loop reads CASSTTGAIQETQYF. CDR3 nucleotide sequence: TGTGCCAGTAGTACCACCGGAGCGATCCAAGAGACCCAGTACTTC. The variable domain in full, with the rest retrieved from reference TRBV19 and TRBJ2-5, is DGGITQSPKYLFRKEGQNVTLSCEQNLNHDAMYWYRQDPGQGLRLIYYSQIVNDFQKGDIAEGYSVSREKKESFPLTVTSAQKNPTAFYLCASSTTGAIQETQYFGPGTRLLVL.

On this clone itself: Other DNA variants within this sample encode the same CDR3. The V call is TRBV30, the J call TRBJ1-2, with TRBD1 as a possible D gene (5 bases). The V end was cut by 0 bases, the J end by 8 bases, with 16 bases between. This CDR3 spans 14 amino acids. The germline V gene encodes CDR1 GTSNPN and CDR2 SVGIG (reference sequence). The CDR3 nucleotides are TGTGCCTGGAGTGTACTATGGGGGGGTCAGGGCTACACCTTC. Amino acids: CAWSVLWGGQGYTF.

The V and J genes are TRBV6-6 and TRBJ2-3, with D uncertain. Germline V CDR1 and CDR2: MNHNY, SVGAGI (reference sequence). The CDR3 is made up of 11 amino acids. With 10 bases removed from V and 9 bases from J, the gap between germline ends came to 14 bases. The CDR3 protein is CAILGDKTQYF. CDR3 nucleotides: TGTGCCATTTTGGGCGATAAGACGCAGTATTTT.

This rearrangement joins TRBV29-1 to TRBJ1-5; D is undetermined. Trimming took off 0 bases at V and 4 bases at J, with 10 bases between the two ends. Per the germline V gene, CDR1 is SQVTM and CDR2 is ANQGSEA. The CDR3 sequence is 14 residues long. The CDR3 DNA reads as TGCAGCGTTGAAGAGGGTTATGGTAATCAGCCCCAGCATTTT. This gives the protein CSVEEGYGNQPQHF.

V is TRBV5-1 and J is TRBJ2-1, with D possibly TRBD1 on 5 matching bases. The CDR3 runs to 14 residues. Trimming stripped 0 bases from V and 5 bases from J, with 9 bases between. Germline V lookup: CDR1 SGHRS, CDR2 YFSETQ. CDR3 sequence reads: CASSLVGADNEQFF. DNA of the CDR3: TGCGCCAGCAGCTTGGTAGGGGCGGACAATGAGCAGTTCTTC.

The chain employs TRBV5-4 and TRBJ2-6, with 9 bases that match TRBD1. This CDR3 has 20 residues. From germline, CDR1 is SGHNT and CDR2 YYREEE (reference sequence). V was clipped by 0 bases and J by 0 bases; unmatched bases: 10. The CDR3, as DNA: TGTGCCAGCAGCTTGGGGGCCGGGACAGGGTTTATCTCTGGGGCCAACGTCCTGACTTTC. Translated: CASSLGAGTGFISGANVLTF.

This rearrangement joins TRBV10-1 to TRBJ2-3; 11 bases match TRBD1. Trimming removed 8 bases from V and 2 bases from J; junction bases left unmatched: 9. This CDR3 is 16 amino acids long. Germline V gives CDR1 WNHNN, CDR2 SYGVQD (reference sequence). The chain's CDR3 is CASDLGQGAFTDTQYF. The CDR3 DNA sequence: TGCGCCAGCGATCTTGGACAGGGGGCGTTCACAGATACGCAGTATTTT.

The gene calls are TRBV13 and TRBJ2-5; 7 nucleotides line up with TRBD2. This CDR3 comprises 15 residues. Germline lookup yields CDR1 PRHDT and CDR2 FYEKMQ (reference sequence). After removal of 5 bases from V and 4 bases from J, the junction contained 10 bases not matched to a gene. CDR3 in amino acids: CASSQWGRGGETQYF. As DNA, the CDR3 is TGTGCCAGCAGCCAGTGGGGGAGGGGCGGAGAGACCCAGTACTTC.